The sequence of this TCR beta chain was determined in a study of T cells in localized non-small cell lung cancer. Some clones are missing from TCRdb's copy, which holds only in-frame ones; the method was immunoSEQ multiplex PCR. Of 25,000 to 35,000 clones listed, approximately 83% are singletons. This CDR3 is built from 14 residues. CDR1 and CDR2 (germline): SGHVS, FNYEAQ. V lost 5 bases and J lost 2, with 13 bases in between. This rearrangement joins TRBV7-6 to TRBJ2-7; D not resolved. The sequences come from peripheral blood mononuclear cells, collected before any cancer treatment. The sequence was collected from a man aged 40 to 69 with stage III lung adenocarcinoma. CDR3 nucleotides: TGTGCCAGCAGCCGAATGGTTGGGCCCTACGAGCAGTACTTC. Translating gives CASSRMVGPYEQYF.